This TCR beta chain was captured by sequencing in a study of low-dose radiotherapy and immunotherapy resistance in tumors. The CDR3 comprises 21 residues, both ends counted. This clonotype was recorded at least ten times. The DNA is left out, because the CDR3 cannot be placed on it with certainty; the CDR3 is given as TCRdb lists it. Both TCRalpha and TCRbeta chains were reverse transcribed with V-gene-specific primers. A constant-region primer paired with the V-primer adapter amplified TCRs over roughly 18 PCR cycles. mRNA that had been isolated underwent amplification through in vitro transcription. TCRdb ran MiXCR on the reads and lists one entry per CDR3 protein. The table records some 60,000 distinct CDR3 sequences, 26% of them present only once. Time point described: before trial treatment. Donors were administered nivolumab, ipilimumab, aspirin and low-dose cyclophosphamide, together with low-dose radiotherapy.

The input for sequencing was PBMCs, taken before treatment. The chain combines TRBV7-5 with TRBJ2-3; the table gives TRBD2 as D, unverified against the DNA. TRBV7-5 is assigned pseudogene status. This sequence was found in a male donor with rectosigmoid adenocarcinoma. The chain's CDR3 is CISVPEAPLRELATPTDTQYF.